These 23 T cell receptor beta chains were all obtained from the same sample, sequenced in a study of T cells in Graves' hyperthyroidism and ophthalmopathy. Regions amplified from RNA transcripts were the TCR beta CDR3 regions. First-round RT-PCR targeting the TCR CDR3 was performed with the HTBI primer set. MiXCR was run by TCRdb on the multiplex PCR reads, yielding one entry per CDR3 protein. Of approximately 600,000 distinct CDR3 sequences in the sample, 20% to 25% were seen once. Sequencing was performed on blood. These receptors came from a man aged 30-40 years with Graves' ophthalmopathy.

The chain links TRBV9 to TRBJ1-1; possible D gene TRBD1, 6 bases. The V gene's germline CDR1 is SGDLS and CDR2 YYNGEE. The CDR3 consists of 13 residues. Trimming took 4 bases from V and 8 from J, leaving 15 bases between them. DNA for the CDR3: TGTGCCAGCAGCCGTAGGCTCGGGACAGAAGCTTTCTTT. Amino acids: CASSRRLGTEAFF.

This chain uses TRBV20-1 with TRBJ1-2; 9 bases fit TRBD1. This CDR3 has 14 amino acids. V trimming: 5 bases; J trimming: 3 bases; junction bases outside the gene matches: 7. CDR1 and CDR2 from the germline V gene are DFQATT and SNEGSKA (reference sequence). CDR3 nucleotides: TGCAGTGCTGTCCTCCGGGACAGGGACTATGGCTACACCTTC. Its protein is CSAVLRDRDYGYTF.

In DNA, the CDR3 is TGTGCCATCAGTGGCATATCTGACTGGGTCAACCACGAGCAGTACTTC. Protein product: CAISGISDWVNHEQYF. The rearrangement joins TRBV10-3 to TRBJ2-7; unclear D gene. Deletions cut 4 bases from V and 5 bases from J, with 21 bases between. Germline V gene data show CDR1 as ENHRY and CDR2 as SYGVKD. The CDR3 consists of 16 residues.

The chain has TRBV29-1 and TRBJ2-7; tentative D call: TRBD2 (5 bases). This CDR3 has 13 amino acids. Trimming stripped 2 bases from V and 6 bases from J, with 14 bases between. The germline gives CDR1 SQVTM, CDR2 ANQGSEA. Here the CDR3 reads CSVEIGRVGEQYF. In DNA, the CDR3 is TGCAGCGTTGAAATAGGGCGGGTAGGCGAGCAGTACTTC.

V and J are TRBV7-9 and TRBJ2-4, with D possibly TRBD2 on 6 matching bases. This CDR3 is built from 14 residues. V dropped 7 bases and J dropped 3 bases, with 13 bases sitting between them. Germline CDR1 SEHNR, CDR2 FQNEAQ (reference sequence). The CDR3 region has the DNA TGTGCCAGCACCCCGGGAGATCTCAAAAACATTCAGTACTTC. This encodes CASTPGDLKNIQYF.

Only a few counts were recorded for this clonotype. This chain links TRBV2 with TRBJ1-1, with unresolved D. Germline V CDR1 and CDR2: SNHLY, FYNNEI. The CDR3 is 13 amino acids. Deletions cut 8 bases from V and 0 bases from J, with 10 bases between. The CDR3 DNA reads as TGTGCCAGCGCCGCGGACCTGAACACTGAAGCTTTCTTT. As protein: CASAADLNTEAFF.

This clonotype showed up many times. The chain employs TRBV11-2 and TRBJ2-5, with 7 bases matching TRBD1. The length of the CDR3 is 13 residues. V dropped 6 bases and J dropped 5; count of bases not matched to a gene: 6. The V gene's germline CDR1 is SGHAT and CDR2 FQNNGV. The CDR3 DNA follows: TGTGCCAGCAGACTACAGGGGTGGGAGACCCAGTACTTC. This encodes CASRLQGWETQYF.

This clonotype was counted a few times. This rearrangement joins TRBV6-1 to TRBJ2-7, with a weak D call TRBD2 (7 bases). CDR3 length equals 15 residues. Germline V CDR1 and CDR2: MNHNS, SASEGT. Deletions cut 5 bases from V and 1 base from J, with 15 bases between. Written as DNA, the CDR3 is TGTGCCAGCAGTTTCGAAGGGGGGGAATCCTACGAGCAGTACTTC. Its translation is CASSFEGGESYEQYF.

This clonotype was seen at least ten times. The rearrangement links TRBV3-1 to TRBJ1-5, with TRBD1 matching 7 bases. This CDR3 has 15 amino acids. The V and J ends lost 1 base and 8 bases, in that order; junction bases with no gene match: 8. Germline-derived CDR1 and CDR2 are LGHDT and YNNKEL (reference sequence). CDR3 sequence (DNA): TGTGCCAGCAGCCAAGGCGACAGGGACATTGAGCCCCAGCATTTT. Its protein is CASSQGDRDIEPQHF.

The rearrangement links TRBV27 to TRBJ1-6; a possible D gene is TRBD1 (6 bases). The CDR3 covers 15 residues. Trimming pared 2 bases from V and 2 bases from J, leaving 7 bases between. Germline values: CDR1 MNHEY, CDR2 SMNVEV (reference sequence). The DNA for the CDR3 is TGTGCCAGCAGTTTAAAGGGGGCCTATAATTCACCCCTCCACTTT. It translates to CASSLKGAYNSPLHF.

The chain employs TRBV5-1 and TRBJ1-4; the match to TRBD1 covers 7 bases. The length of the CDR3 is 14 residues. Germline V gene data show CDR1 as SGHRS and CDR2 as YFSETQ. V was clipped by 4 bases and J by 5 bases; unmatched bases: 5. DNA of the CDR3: TGCGCCAGCAGCGACCTACAGGGGAATGAAAAACTGTTTTTT. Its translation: CASSDLQGNEKLFF. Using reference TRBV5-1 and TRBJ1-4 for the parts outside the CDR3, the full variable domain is KAGVTQTPRYLIKTRGQQVTLSCSPISGHRSVSWYQQTPGQGLQFLFEYFSETQRNKGNFPGRFSGRQFSNSRSEMNVSTLELGDSALYLCASSDLQGNEKLFFGSGTQLSVL.

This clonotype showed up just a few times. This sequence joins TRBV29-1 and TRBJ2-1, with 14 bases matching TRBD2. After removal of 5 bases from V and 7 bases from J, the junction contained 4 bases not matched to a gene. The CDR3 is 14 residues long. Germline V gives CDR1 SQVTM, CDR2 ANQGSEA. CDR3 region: CSVLRLAGGNEQFF. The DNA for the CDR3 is TGCAGCGTTCTCCGACTAGCGGGAGGGAATGAGCAGTTCTTC.

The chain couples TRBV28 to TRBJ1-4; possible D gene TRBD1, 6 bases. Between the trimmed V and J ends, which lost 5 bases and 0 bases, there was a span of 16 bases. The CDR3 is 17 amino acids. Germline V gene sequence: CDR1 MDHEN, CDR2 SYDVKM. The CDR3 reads CASSPSGDHPTNEKLFF. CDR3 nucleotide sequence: TGTGCCAGCAGTCCGTCAGGGGACCACCCAACTAATGAAAAACTGTTTTTT. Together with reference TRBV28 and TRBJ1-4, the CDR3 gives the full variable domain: DVKVTQSSRYLVKRTGEKVFLECVQDMDHENMFWYRQDPGLGLRLIYFSYDVKMKEKGDIPEGYSVSREKKERFSLILESASTNQTSMYLCASSPSGDHPTNEKLFFGSGTQLSVL.

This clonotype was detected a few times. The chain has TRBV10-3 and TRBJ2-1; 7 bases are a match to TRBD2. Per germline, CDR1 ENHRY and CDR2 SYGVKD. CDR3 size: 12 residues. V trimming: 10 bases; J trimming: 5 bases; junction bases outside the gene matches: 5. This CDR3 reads CATGTNNNEQFF. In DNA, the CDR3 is TGTGCCACCGGGACTAACAACAATGAGCAGTTCTTC.

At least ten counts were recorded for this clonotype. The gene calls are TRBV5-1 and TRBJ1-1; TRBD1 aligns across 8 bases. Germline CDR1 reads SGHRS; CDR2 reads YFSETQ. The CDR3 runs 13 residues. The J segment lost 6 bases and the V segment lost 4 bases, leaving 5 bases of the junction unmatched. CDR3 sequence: CASSLDREPEAFF. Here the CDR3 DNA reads TGCGCCAGCAGCCTGGACAGGGAGCCTGAAGCTTTCTTT.

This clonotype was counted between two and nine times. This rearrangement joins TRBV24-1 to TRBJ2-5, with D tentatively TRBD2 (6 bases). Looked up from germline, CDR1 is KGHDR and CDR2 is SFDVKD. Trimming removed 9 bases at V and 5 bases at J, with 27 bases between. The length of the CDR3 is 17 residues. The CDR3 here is CATSQRLGTPIDETQYF. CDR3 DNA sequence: TGTGCCACCTCCCAAAGATTAGGGACTCCGATCGACGAGACCCAGTACTTC.

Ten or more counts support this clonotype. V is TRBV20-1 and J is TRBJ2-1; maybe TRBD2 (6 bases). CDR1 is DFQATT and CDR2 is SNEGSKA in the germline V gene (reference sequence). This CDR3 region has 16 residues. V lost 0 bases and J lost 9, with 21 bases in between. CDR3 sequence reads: CSARDRLGTYITEQFF. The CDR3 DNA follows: TGCAGTGCTAGAGATCGACTAGGAACCTATATTACTGAGCAGTTCTTC.

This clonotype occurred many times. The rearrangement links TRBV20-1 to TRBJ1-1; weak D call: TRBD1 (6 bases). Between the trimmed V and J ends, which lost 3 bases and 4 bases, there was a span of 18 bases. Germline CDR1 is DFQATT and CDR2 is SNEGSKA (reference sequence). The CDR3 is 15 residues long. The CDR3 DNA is TGCAGTGCTAGTAGGCGTGACAGGACTATCACTGAAGCTTTCTTT. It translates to CSASRRDRTITEAFF.

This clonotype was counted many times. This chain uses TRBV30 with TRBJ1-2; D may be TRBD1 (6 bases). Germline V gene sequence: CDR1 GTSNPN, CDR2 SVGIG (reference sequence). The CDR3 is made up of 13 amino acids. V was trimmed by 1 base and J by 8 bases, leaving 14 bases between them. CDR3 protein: CAWSDGGGLGYTF. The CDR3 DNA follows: TGTGCCTGGAGTGACGGAGGGGGGCTCGGCTACACCTTC.

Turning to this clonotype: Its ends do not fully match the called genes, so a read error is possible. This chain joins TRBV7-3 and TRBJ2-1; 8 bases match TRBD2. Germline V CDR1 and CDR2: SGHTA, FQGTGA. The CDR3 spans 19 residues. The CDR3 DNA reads TGTGCCGGCAGCTTGAGAGGGAAGTTTAGCGGGACGGAGGTCGATGAGCAGTTCTTC. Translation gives CAGSLRGKFSGTEVDEQFF. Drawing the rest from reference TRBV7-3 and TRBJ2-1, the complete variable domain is GAGVSQTPSNKVTEKGKYVELRCDPISGHTALYWYRQSLGQGPEFLIYFQGTGAADDSGLPNDRFFAVRPEGSVSTLKIQRTERGDSAVYLCAGSLRGKFSGTEVDEQFFGPGTRLTVL.

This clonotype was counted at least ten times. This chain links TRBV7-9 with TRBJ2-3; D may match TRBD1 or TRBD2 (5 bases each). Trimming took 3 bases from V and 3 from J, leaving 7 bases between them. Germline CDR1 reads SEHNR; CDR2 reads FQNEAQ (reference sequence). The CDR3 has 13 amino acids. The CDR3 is CASSLGRTDTQYF. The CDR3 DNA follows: TGTGCCAGCAGCTTGGGACGTACAGATACGCAGTATTTT. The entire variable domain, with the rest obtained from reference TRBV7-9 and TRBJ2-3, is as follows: DTGVSQNPRHKITKRGQNVTFRCDPISEHNRLYWYRQTLGQGPEFLTYFQNEAQLEKSRLLSDRFSAERPKGSFSTLEIQRTEQGDSAMYLCASSLGRTDTQYFGPGTRLTVL.

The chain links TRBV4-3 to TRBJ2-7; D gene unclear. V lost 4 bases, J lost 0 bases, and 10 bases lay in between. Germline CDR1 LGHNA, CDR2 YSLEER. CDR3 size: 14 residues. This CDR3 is CASSRTVSSYEQYF. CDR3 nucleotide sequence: TGCGCCAGCAGCCGGACGGTAAGCTCCTACGAGCAGTACTTC.

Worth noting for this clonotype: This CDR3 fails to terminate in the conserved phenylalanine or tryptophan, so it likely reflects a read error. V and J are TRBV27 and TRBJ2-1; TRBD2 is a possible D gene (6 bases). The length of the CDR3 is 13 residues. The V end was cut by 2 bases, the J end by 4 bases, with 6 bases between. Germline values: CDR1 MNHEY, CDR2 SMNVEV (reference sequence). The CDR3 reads CASSLAGYNEQFS. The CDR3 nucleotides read TGTGCCAGCAGTTTAGCGGGATACAATGAGCAGTTCTCC.